The clone carrying this T cell receptor beta chain was recorded only once. The CDR3 is made up of 11 amino acids. The germline CDR1 and CDR2 sequences are SQVTM and ANQGSEA. J was trimmed by 14 bases and V by 4 bases; bases with no gene match: 8. The data are from a study of T cell changes during pregnancy in multiple sclerosis. Some clones are missing from TCRdb's copy, which holds only in-frame ones; the method was immunoSEQ multiplex PCR. In the table there are 20,000 to 25,000 clones, roughly nine tenths of which are singletons. The sequencing used CD4+ T cells from peripheral blood mononuclear cells, collected in the third trimester of pregnancy. The rearrangement links TRBV29-1 to TRBJ2-1, with 7 bases lining up with TRBD2. The clonotype comes from a female donor in good health, enrolled as a control in a pregnancy study. As DNA, the CDR3 is TGCAGCGTTGGCATCGCGGCGGGGGAGTTCTTC. It translates to CSVGIAAGEFF.